The rows below give T cell receptor beta chains drawn from one sample of a study of long-term antiretroviral therapy in people with HIV. Some clones are missing from TCRdb's copy, which holds only in-frame ones; the method was immunoSEQ multiplex PCR. The repertoire holds approximately 19,000 clones, with approximately 90% as singletons. The input for sequencing was unsorted PBMCs, taken 2.1 years after starting antiretroviral therapy. The receptor set was obtained from a man between 18 and 29 years old with HIV. Each CDR3 is given with its conserved first and last residue. The order of the fields is clone size, D gene, CDR3 length, J gene, V gene, CDR3 protein, CDR3 DNA. A D gene is named only where the DNA matches it firmly. Some rows mark clone size as missing; the rest say once, few, many or name a class of expanded clone.

. . 14 TRBJ1-6 TRBV4-3 CASSQAGYNSPLHF TGCGCCAGCAGCCAAGCCGGGTATAATTCACCCCTCCACTTT
. . 13 TRBJ1-1 TRBV7-8 CASSPGLTTEAFF TGTGCCAGCAGCCCAGGCTTAACAACTGAAGCTTTCTTT
. . 17 TRBJ2-3 TRBV7-9 CASSLPSKQVSTDTQYF TGTGCCAGCAGCCTACCCTCAAAACAGGTCAGCACAGATACGCAGTATTTT
. TRBD2 15 TRBJ2-7 TRBV7-9 CASSFSSGGSYEQYF TGTGCCAGCAGCTTTTCTAGCGGGGGCTCCTACGAGCAGTACTTC
. TRBD2 18 TRBJ2-3 TRBV27 CASSLSRAGGAWEDTQYF TGTGCCAGCAGTTTATCGCGGGCGGGGGGGGCCTGGGAAGATACGCAGTATTTT
. . 12 TRBJ2-7 TRBV18 CASSPTAYEQYF TGTGCCAGCTCACCCACAGCCTACGAGCAGTACTTC
. TRBD1 18 TRBJ1-2 TRBV29-1 CSVEDFGQGAVNNYGYTF TGCAGCGTTGAAGATTTTGGACAGGGGGCTGTTAATAACTATGGCTACACCTTC
. . 13 TRBJ2-7 TRBV6-1 CASSEKGDYEQYF TGTGCCAGCAGTGAAAAAGGGGACTACGAGCAGTACTTC
. . 13 TRBJ2-7 TRBV6-1 CASSDSPSYEQYF TGTGCCAGCTCGGACAGCCCCTCCTACGAGCAGTACTTC
few . 14 TRBJ2-7 TRBV5-4 CASSSPDSSNKQYF TGTGCCAGCAGCTCCCCGGACAGCTCCAACAAGCAGTACTTC
once TRBD2 15 TRBJ2-7 TRBV7-2 CASSRLAGGSYEQYF TGTGCCAGCAGTCGACTAGCGGGGGGCTCCTACGAGCAGTACTTC
few . 14 TRBJ2-7 TRBV9 CASSVAGPPYEQYF TGTGCCAGCAGCGTAGCCGGGCCACCCTACGAGCAGTACTTC
few . 16 TRBJ2-7 TRBV6-1 CASSEGLGSQTYEQYF TGTGCCAGCAGTGAAGGGCTGGGGAGCCAAACCTACGAGCAGTACTTC
once . 13 TRBJ2-7 TRBV7-9 CASSSIPAYEQYF TGTGCCAGCAGCTCTATTCCTGCCTACGAGCAGTACTTC
. . 13 TRBJ2-1 TRBV15 CATSPGARWEQFF TGTGCCACCTCTCCGGGGGCCCGGTGGGAGCAGTTCTTC
. . 13 TRBJ1-1 TRBV4-3 CASSQDRDTEAFF TGCGCCAGCAGCCAAGATAGGGACACTGAAGCTTTCTTT
. . 17 TRBJ1-2 TRBV15 CATSSGTDSENYYGYTF TGTGCCACCAGTTCCGGGACGGACTCGGAGAATTACTATGGCTACACCTTC
. . 14 TRBJ1-6 TRBV6-1 CASSEAGYNSPLHF TGTGCCAGCAGTGAAGCCGGATATAATTCACCCCTCCACTTT
. . 13 TRBJ1-2 TRBV29-1 CSVDGSRPYGYTF TGCAGCGTTGATGGGAGCAGACCCTATGGCTACACCTTC
. . 16 TRBJ1-2 TRBV5-8 CASSLEMGAGSYGYTF TGTGCCAGCAGCTTGGAGATGGGAGCGGGGTCCTATGGCTACACCTTC
. . 13 TRBJ2-7 TRBV5-1 CASSLYPTYEQYF TGCGCCAGCAGCTTGTATCCTACCTACGAGCAGTACTTC
. . 15 TRBJ2-7 TRBV5-1 CASSLRGSSSYEQYF TGCGCCAGCAGCTTGCGGGGCAGTAGCTCCTACGAGCAGTACTTC
. . 12 TRBJ1-2 TRBV10-2 CASSSGPGGYTF TGCGCCAGCAGTAGCGGGCCAGGTGGCTACACCTTC
. TRBD1 14 TRBJ1-1 TRBV7-8 CASSLASIRTGAFF TGTGCCAGCAGCTTAGCCTCAATCCGGACAGGGGCTTTCTTT
. . 16 TRBJ2-1 TRBV19 CASSISHNSGGNEQFF TGTGCCAGTAGTATCTCGCACAACTCTGGGGGCAATGAGCAGTTCTTC
. . 14 TRBJ2-6 TRBV7-7 CASTQTPGANVLTF TGTGCTAGCACCCAGACACCTGGGGCCAACGTCCTGACTTTC
once . 16 TRBJ1-1 TRBV11-2 CASSGGVGRMNTEAFF TGTGCCAGCAGTGGGGGGGTGGGCCGCATGAACACTGAAGCTTTCTTT
. . 14 TRBJ1-1 TRBV7-2 CASSLEDGATEAFF TGTGCCAGCAGCTTAGAAGATGGGGCGACTGAAGCTTTCTTT
. . 13 TRBJ2-7 TRBV27 CASSYSRTGEQYF TGTGCCAGCAGTTATTCTCGTACGGGGGAGCAGTACTTC
. TRBD1 15 TRBJ2-7 TRBV10-3 CAIRDDRESSYEQYF TGTGCCATCAGGGACGACAGGGAATCGTCCTACGAGCAGTACTTC
. TRBD1 14 TRBJ1-1 TRBV7-8 CASSLGQGYTEAFF TGTGCCAGCAGCTTGGGACAGGGTTACACTGAAGCTTTCTTT
. . 13 TRBJ2-7 TRBV5-1 CASSLEIAYEQYF TGCGCCAGCAGCTTGGAGATCGCCTACGAGCAGTACTTC
. TRBD1 12 TRBJ1-1 TRBV7-9 CASSWTGTEAFF TGTGCCAGCAGCTGGACAGGGACTGAAGCTTTCTTT
. . 16 TRBJ2-2 TRBV10-3 CAISESIAGRTGELFF TGTGCCATCAGTGAGTCGATAGCCGGCAGAACCGGGGAGCTGTTTTTT
. TRBD1 12 TRBJ2-1 TRBV7-3 CASSLLGQDKFF TGTGCCAGCAGCTTACTTGGACAGGATAAGTTCTTC
. . 12 TRBJ2-7 TRBV27 CASSFVDGEQYF TGTGCCAGCAGTTTCGTAGATGGAGAGCAGTACTTC
. . 15 TRBJ2-7 TRBV4-1 CASSQNQGISYEQYF TGCGCCAGCAGCCAAAACCAGGGGATCTCCTACGAGCAGTACTTC
. . 14 TRBJ2-7 TRBV5-6 CASSPGPNSYEQYF TGTGCCAGCAGCCCAGGACCGAACTCCTACGAGCAGTACTTC
. . 11 TRBJ1-1 TRBV6-5 CASSSSYTYVF TGTGCCAGCAGCAGCTCTTACACGTACGTCTTT
medium-sized TRBD2 15 TRBJ2-7 TRBV9 CASSELAGPTYEQYF TGTGCCAGCAGCGAACTAGCGGGGCCAACCTACGAGCAGTACTTC
. . 11 TRBJ1-2 TRBV29-1 CSPPFLSGYTF TGCAGCCCTCCCTTCTTATCTGGCTACACCTTC
. TRBD2 15 TRBJ2-1 TRBV5-6 CASSLAGGPHNEQFF TGTGCCAGCAGCTTAGCGGGAGGGCCCCACAATGAGCAGTTCTTC
. . 14 TRBJ1-6 TRBV6-5 CASAYRGGNSPLHF TGTGCCAGCGCTTACCGGGGAGGTAATTCACCCCTCCACTTT
. . 14 TRBJ2-3 TRBV7-7 CASSYGPRTDTQYF TGTGCTAGCAGCTACGGACCCCGGACAGATACGCAGTATTTT
. . 13 TRBJ2-1 TRBV6-5 CASSTLGANEQFF TGTGCCAGCAGCACGTTGGGGGCGAATGAGCAGTTCTTC
. . 12 TRBJ1-2 TRBV29-1 CSVVKDGYGYTF TGCAGCGTTGTTAAGGATGGCTATGGCTACACCTTC
. . 13 TRBJ1-6 TRBV5-5 CASSTKRDSPLHF TGTGCCAGCAGCACGAAACGGGACTCACCCCTCCACTTT
. TRBD2 14 TRBJ2-7 TRBV9 CASSGREGFDEQYF TGTGCCAGCAGCGGCAGGGAGGGGTTTGACGAGCAGTACTTC
. . 13 TRBJ2-7 TRBV29-1 CSVVLASLGEQYF TGCAGCGTTGTTCTAGCTAGCTTGGGGGAGCAGTACTTC
. . 14 TRBJ1-1 TRBV18 CASSLGPGWTEAFF TGTGCCAGCTCCCTCGGGCCTGGTTGGACTGAAGCTTTCTTT
. . 18 TRBJ1-4 TRBV4-3 CASSRRWGNLGANEKLFF TGCGCCAGCAGCCGCCGGTGGGGGAATTTAGGGGCTAATGAAAAACTGTTTTTT
. . 14 TRBJ1-1 TRBV9 CASSVDGGGTEAFF TGTGCCAGCAGCGTAGATGGGGGGGGGACTGAAGCTTTCTTT
. TRBD1 15 TRBJ2-2 TRBV5-6 CASRRDRVRTGELFF TGTGCCAGCAGGCGGGACAGGGTACGCACCGGGGAGCTGTTTTTT
. TRBD1 14 TRBJ2-7 TRBV7-9 CASESWTGDYEQYF TGTGCCAGCGAATCGTGGACAGGGGACTACGAGCAGTACTTC
. TRBD1 15 TRBJ2-7 TRBV4-3 CASSQATGEYYEQYF TGCGCCAGCAGCCAAGCGACAGGGGAGTACTACGAGCAGTACTTC
. . 14 TRBJ1-3 TRBV4-1 CASSQDTVRNTIYF TGCGCCAGCAGCCAAGATACCGTTAGAAACACCATATATTTT
. . 14 TRBJ1-5 TRBV27 CASSLGGWGQPQHF TGTGCCAGCAGTTTAGGGGGTTGGGGTCAGCCCCAGCATTTT
few TRBD2 16 TRBJ2-7 TRBV15 CATSRPWTSLTIEQYF TGTGCCACCAGCAGGCCCTGGACTAGCCTGACTATTGAGCAGTACTTC
. TRBD1 15 TRBJ1-1 TRBV7-8 CASSDRQGMNTEAFF TGTGCCAGCAGCGACCGACAGGGTATGAACACTGAAGCTTTCTTT
. TRBD2 16 TRBJ2-5 TRBV9 CASSVLASGSRETQYF TGTGCCAGCAGCGTACTGGCTAGCGGGAGCAGGGAGACCCAGTACTTC